The entry below gives a single T cell receptor (beta chain) sequence along with its context. The antigen is unknown. These data come from a study of CD8 T cells in ankylosing spondylitis. Study results and limitations: The authors reported significant enrichment of disease-linked clones in matched ankylosing spondylitis synovial fluid. In the blood and synovial fluid of reactive arthritis, some motif variants had been previously reported.

Looked up from germline, CDR1 is LGHDT and CDR2 is YNNKEL (reference sequence). This CDR3 is 15 amino acids long. V shed 4 bases, J shed 5 bases, and the junction held 7 bases outside the gene matches. As the method for making TCR beta libraries, quantitative 5'-RACE with molecular barcodes was used. MiXCR, applied by TCRdb to the 5' RACE reads, yields one record per CDR3 protein. This table holds roughly 230,000 distinct CDR3 sequences, about 18% found once. The chain joins TRBV3-1 to TRBJ2-5; 10 bases fit TRBD2. Input material: blood, either unsorted or a sorted T cell fraction (not recorded which). The sequence was collected from a male donor with ankylosing spondylitis or in good health (not recorded which). CDR3 amino acids: CASSPPLAGVETQYF. The CDR3 DNA reads as TGTGCCAGCAGCCCCCCCCTAGCGGGAGTGGAGACCCAGTACTTC.